This T cell receptor beta chain emerged from a study of OX40 agonist ivuxolimab in advanced cancers. Study-wide background: Melanoma, hepatocellular carcinoma, head and neck or renal cell cancer occurred in dose-escalation patients. General study points: Dosing at 0.1 to 3.0 mg/kg was accompanied by clonal expansion of CD4+ and CD8+ blood T cells by week 6.

The J segment lost 8 bases and the V segment lost 4 bases, leaving 10 bases of the junction unmatched. Germline-derived CDR1 and CDR2 are SEHNR and FQNEAQ (reference sequence). The CDR3 sequence is 15 residues long. To note about this clone: Its target is not known.

The data were produced by immunoSEQ multiplex PCR, yet TCRdb's version contains in-frame clones alone and is incomplete. Among roughly 60,000 clones listed, about four fifths were seen once. The chain joins TRBV7-9 to TRBJ2-1; 8 nucleotides align to TRBD2. The sequence derives from an adult with an advanced solid tumor such as melanoma, head and neck, liver or kidney cancer. The sample was CD4+ or CD8+ T cells sorted from blood, taken in a trial of the OX40 agonist ivuxolimab. CDR3 sequence: CASSYPWTSRHEQFF. For the CDR3, the DNA is TGTGCCAGCAGCTACCCTTGGACTAGCCGGCATGAGCAGTTCTTC.